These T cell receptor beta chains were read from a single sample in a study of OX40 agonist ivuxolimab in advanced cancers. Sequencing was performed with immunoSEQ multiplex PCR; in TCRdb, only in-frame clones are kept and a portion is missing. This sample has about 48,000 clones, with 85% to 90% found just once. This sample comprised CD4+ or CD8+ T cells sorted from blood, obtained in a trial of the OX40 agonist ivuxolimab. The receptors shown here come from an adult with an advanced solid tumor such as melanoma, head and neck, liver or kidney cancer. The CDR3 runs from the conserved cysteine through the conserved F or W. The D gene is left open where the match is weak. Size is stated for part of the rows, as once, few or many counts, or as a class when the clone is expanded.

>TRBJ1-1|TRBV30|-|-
CAWSVPRLNTEAFF
TGTGCCTGGAGTGTACCACGGTTGAACACTGAAGCTTTCTTT
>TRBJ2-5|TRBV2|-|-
CASSDLGGRDQETQYF
TGTGCCAGCAGTGACTTAGGGGGGAGGGACCAAGAGACCCAGTACTTC
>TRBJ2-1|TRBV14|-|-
CASSRATGLYNEQFF
TGTGCCAGCAGCCGAGCGACGGGACTCTATAATGAGCAGTTCTTC
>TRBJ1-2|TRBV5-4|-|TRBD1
CASSLPTGGDGYTF
TGTGCCAGCAGCCTCCCTACAGGGGGGGATGGCTACACCTTC
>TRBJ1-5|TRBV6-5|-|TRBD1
CASSYHGTGYQPQHF
TGTGCCAGCAGTTACCATGGGACAGGCTATCAGCCCCAGCATTTT
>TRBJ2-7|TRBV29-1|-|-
CSVGDTVRGASREQYF
TGCAGCGTTGGGGACACGGTCAGGGGGGCCTCTCGCGAGCAGTACTTC
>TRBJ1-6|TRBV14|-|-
CASSQDGQPNSPLHF
TGTGCCAGCAGCCAAGATGGACAGCCTAATTCACCCCTCCACTTT
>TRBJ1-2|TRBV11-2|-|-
CASSWDFGSYGYTF
TGTGCCAGCAGCTGGGACTTCGGGAGCTATGGCTACACCTTC
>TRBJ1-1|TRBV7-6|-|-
CASSSDTGRNTEAFF
TGTGCCAGCAGCTCCGACACAGGCCGGAACACTGAAGCTTTCTTT
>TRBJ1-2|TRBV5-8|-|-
CASSLVRPREWGYGYTF
TGTGCCAGCAGCTTGGTCCGGCCCAGGGAATGGGGCTATGGCTACACCTTC
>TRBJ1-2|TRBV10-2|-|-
CASKQGAEGYTF
TGCGCCAGCAAGCAAGGGGCGGAAGGCTACACCTTC
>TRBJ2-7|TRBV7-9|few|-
CASSTPRRSPYEQYF
TGTGCCAGCAGCACCCCCCGGAGGAGCCCCTACGAGCAGTACTTC
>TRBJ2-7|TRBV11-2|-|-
CASRDLKGPSYEQYF
TGTGCCAGCAGGGACTTAAAGGGCCCCAGCTACGAGCAGTACTTC
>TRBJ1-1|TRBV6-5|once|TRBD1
CASSDPGQGGTEAFF
TGTGCCAGCAGCGACCCGGGACAGGGAGGGACTGAAGCTTTCTTT
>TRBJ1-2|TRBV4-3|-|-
CASNRALSPYGYTF
TGCGCCAGCAACAGGGCCCTATCCCCCTATGGCTACACCTTC
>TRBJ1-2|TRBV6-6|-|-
CASGQGNYGYTF
TGTGCCAGCGGGCAAGGGAACTATGGCTACACCTTC
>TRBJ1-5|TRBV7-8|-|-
CASSLGGLHSQPQHF
TGTGCCAGCAGCTTAGGAGGGTTACATAGTCAGCCCCAGCATTTT
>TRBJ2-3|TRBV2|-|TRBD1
CASSPGQGADTQYF
TGTGCCAGCAGCCCGGGACAGGGGGCAGATACGCAGTATTTT
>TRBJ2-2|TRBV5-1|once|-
CATDSYPGGGTGELFF
TGCGCCACCGATTCGTACCCCGGGGGCGGAACCGGGGAGCTGTTTTTT
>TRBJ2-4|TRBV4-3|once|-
CASSPFNTGDLNIQYF
TGCGCCAGCAGCCCGTTTAACACAGGTGATCTAAACATTCAGTACTTC
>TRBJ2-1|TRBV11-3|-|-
CASSTGSSYNEQFF
TGTGCCAGCAGCACCGGGTCCAGCTACAATGAGCAGTTCTTC
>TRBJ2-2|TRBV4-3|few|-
CASSQNRDTYTGELFF
TGCGCCAGCAGCCAAAATCGGGACACCTACACCGGGGAGCTGTTTTTT
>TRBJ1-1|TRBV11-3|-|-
CASSFNQGTEAFF
TGTGCCAGCAGCTTCAACCAGGGTACTGAAGCTTTCTTT